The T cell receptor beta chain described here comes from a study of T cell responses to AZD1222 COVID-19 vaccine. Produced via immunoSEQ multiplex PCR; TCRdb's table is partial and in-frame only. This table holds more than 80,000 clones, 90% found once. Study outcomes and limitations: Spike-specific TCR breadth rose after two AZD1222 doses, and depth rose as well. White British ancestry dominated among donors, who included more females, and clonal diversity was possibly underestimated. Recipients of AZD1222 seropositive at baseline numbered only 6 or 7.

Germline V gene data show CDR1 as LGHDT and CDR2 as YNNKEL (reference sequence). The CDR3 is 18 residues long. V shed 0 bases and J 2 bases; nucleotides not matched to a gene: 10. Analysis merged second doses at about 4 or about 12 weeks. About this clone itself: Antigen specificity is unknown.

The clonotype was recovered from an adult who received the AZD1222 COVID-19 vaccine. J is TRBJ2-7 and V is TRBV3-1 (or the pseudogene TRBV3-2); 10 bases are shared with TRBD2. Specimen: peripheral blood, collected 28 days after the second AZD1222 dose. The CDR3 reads CASSQEYLGLAETYEQYF. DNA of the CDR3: TGTGCCAGCAGCCAAGAATATCTAGGACTAGCGGAAACCTACGAGCAGTACTTC.